This TCR beta chain derives from a study of cytomegalovirus exposure and HLA in healthy donors. Across the whole study: Genotyping showed around 80% of roughly 390 donors falling in the Caucasian-associated ancestry cluster. Findings and limits, study-wide: The authors later found TCR association rates varying by HLA locus, with DRB1 most and HLA-C fewest. In a later analysis, productive TCRs from donors in an Asian-associated ancestry cluster reportedly carried fewer N-insertions than the cohort mean. Productive status was seen about 90% or about 30% of the time for most TCR beta V segments in an earlier analysis.

A note on this clone: Its antigen is still unknown. Other DNA sequences in this specimen translate into the identical CDR3.

The ends were cut back, 5 bases at V and 8 bases at J, with 11 bases in the middle. CDR1 and CDR2 from the germline V gene are DFQATT and SNEGSKA (reference sequence). CDR3 size: 11 residues. The PCR had 60 Vbeta and 13 Jbeta primers. Data came from immunoSEQ multiplex PCR; TCRdb stores just in-frame clones and leaves some out. The sample holds 130,000 or so clones, approximately 61% seen once. Specimen: PBMCs. The clonotype originates from a woman in her forties in good health and CMV-seronegative. The chain uses TRBV20-1 and TRBJ2-3; D is perhaps TRBD2 (7 bases). DNA of the CDR3: TGCAGTGCTTCAGGGGAGGGTACGCAGTATTTT. Amino acid sequence: CSASGEGTQYF.